This TCR beta chain was obtained from a study of blood T cell repertoires in COVID-19. Libraries were prepared by immunoSEQ multiplex PCR; TCRdb keeps only in-frame clonotypes and omits some of them. The sample comprises some 120,000 clones, around 88% of which are singletons, and around 5% rests with the top ten. Germline CDR1 reads SGHRS; CDR2 reads YFSETQ. The CDR3 sequence is 14 residues long. Losses at the gene ends were 4 bases for V and 3 bases for J; bases not matched to a gene: 3. Sequenced: peripheral blood. This TCR was sampled from a human donor in a cohort sampled during active COVID-19. The J gene is TRBJ2-7, the V gene TRBV5-1; the match to TRBD1 covers 11 bases. In DNA form, the CDR3 reads TGCGCCAGCAGCCAAGGGACAGGGGGCTACGAGCAGTACTTC. This encodes CASSQGTGGYEQYF.